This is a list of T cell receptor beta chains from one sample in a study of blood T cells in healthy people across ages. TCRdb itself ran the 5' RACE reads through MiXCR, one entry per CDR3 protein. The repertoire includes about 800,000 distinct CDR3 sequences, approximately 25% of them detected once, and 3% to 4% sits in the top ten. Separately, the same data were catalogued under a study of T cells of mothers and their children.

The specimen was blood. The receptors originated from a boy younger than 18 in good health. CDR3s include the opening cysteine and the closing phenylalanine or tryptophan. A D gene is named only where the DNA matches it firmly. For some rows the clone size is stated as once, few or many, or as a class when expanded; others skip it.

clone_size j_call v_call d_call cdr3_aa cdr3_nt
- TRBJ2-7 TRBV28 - CASSPAGILSSYEQYF TGTGCCAGCAGTCCGGCGGGAATCCTGAGCTCCTACGAGCAGTACTTC
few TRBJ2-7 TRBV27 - CASSKGRIVDEQYF TGTGCCAGCAGTAAGGGACGGATCGTCGACGAGCAGTACTTC
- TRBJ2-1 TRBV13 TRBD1 CASSEGGIDINEQFF TGTGCCAGCAGCGAAGGGGGCATTGATATAAATGAGCAGTTCTTC
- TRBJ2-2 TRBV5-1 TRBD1 CACSYQGTGNTGELFF TGCGCCTGCAGCTACCAAGGGACAGGGAACACCGGGGAGCTGTTTTTT
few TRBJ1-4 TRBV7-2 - CASSLAGARKKKLFF TGTGCCAGCAGCTTAGCGGGGGCCCGTAAGAAAAAACTGTTTTTT
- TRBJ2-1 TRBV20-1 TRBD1 CSARITGGSYNEQFF TGCAGTGCTAGAATAACAGGGGGCTCCTACAATGAGCAGTTCTTC
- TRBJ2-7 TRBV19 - CASGDIYEQYF TGTGCCAGTGGAGATATCTACGAGCAGTACTTC
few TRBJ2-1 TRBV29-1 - CSVPGNEQFF TGCAGCGTCCCAGGGAATGAGCAGTTCTTC
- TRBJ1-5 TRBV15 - CATSSPGGGNQPQHF TGTGCCACCAGCAGCCCCGGGGGGGGCAATCAGCCCCAGCATTTT
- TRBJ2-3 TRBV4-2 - CASSRELGAKGTDTQYF TGTGCCAGCAGCCGTGAACTAGGCGCCAAGGGCACAGATACGCAGTATTTT
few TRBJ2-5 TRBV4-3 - CASSQELAGRRETQYF TGCGCCAGCAGCCAAGAGCTTGCGGGGCGGCGGGAGACCCAGTACTTC
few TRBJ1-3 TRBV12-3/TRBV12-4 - CASSPTTIRNTIYF TGTGCCAGCAGTCCCACGACCATCCGAAACACCATATATTTT
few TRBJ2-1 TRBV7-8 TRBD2 CASRPSGGGEEQFF TGTGCCAGCAGACCTAGCGGGGGTGGTGAAGAGCAGTTCTTC
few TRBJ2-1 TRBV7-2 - CASSLDLGYNEQFF TGTGCCAGCAGCTTAGATCTGGGGTACAATGAGCAGTTCTTC
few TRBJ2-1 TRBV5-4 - CASSSNLGNEQFF TGTGCCAGCAGCTCAAACCTCGGCAATGAGCAGTTCTTC
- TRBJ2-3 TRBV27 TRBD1 CARSKGASVPDTQYF TGTGCCAGATCCAAGGGGGCCTCAGTTCCAGATACGCAGTATTTT
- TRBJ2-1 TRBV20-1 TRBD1 CSALSRGRPYNEQFF TGCAGTGCTCTAAGCAGGGGGAGACCTTACAATGAGCAGTTCTTC
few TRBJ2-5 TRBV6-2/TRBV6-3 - CASSPDGPQYF TGTGCCAGCAGTCCGGACGGGCCCCAGTACTTC
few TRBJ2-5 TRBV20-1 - CSAREGHQETQYF TGCAGTGCTAGAGAAGGCCACCAAGAGACCCAGTACTTC
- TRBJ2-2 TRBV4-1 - CASSQGGGHLTGELFF TGCGCCAGCAGCCAAGGAGGGGGACACCTTACCGGGGAGCTGTTTTTT
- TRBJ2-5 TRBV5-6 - CASSFGGLEYF TGTGCCAGCAGCTTCGGAGGGTTGGAGTACTTC
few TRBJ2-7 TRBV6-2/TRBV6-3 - CASSYETGPYEQYF TGTGCCAGCAGTTACGAGACAGGACCCTACGAGCAGTACTTC
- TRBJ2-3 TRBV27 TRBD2 CASSPRTSAGPDTQYF TGTGCCAGCAGTCCTAGGACTAGCGCGGGCCCAGATACGCAGTATTTT